This TCR beta chain originates from a study of identical twins. Points on this clonotype: Antigen specificity is unknown. Possible read error: a much larger clone is one base away.

Everyone who gave samples was a healthy Caucasian. The study, taken as a whole, reports: Whereas memory repertoires showed no such difference, abundant cord blood beta clonotypes carried fewer insertions. Without tracking the same donors, conclusions rested on cross-sectional statistical analysis.

CDR3 length equals 13 residues. Germline-derived CDR1 and CDR2 are SQVTM and ANQGSEA. Trimming left V 3 bases short and J 5 bases short, with 11 bases between. MiXCR, applied by TCRdb to the 5' RACE reads, yields one record per CDR3 protein. Of about 790,000 distinct CDR3 sequences in the sample, about 18% were seen once. This same sample was also part of a study on T cells expressing NK-cell markers. That publication notes: Each TCR beta repertoire originated in sorted T cells that were CD3+CD56+NKG2C+, CD3+CD56+NKG2C- or CD3+CD56-NKG2C+.

This sequence originates from a woman under 30 in good health. Sequencing was done on a sample of PBMCs. V gene TRBV29-1 combines with J gene TRBJ2-1; no reliable D call. CDR3 in amino acids: CSVDSAQNNEQFF. The CDR3 DNA is TGCAGCGTTGATTCGGCACAGAACAATGAGCAGTTCTTC.